Below are 28 T cell receptor beta chains sequenced from a single sample in a study of naive and memory T cell subsets (dated by TCRdb to 2016 to 2017). Library preparation was by UMI-ligation and nested PCR. Sequenced on an Illumina MiSeq. The beta constant-region primer consisted of an equimolar mixture of two oligonucleotides that together covered TRBC1 and TRBC2. TCRdb trimmed public reads at Q25 via fastp, called clones via MiXCR and kept in-frame beta chains. Identical CDR3 proteins give one entry, which carries the most common genes and DNA. The sample profile shows 140,000 to 150,000 distinct CDR3 sequences; more than 15% of them were found once. About 0.15% of the sample rests with the top ten. The source material was naive CD4+ T cells from blood. This specimen's cell subset or site label, interpreted: naive T cells, CD45RA high CD27+. The receptors were gathered from a human donor in good health.

The chain links TRBV12-3 or TRBV12-4 to TRBJ2-1; TRBD1 might be the D (6 bases). CDR3 length: 14 residues. V was cut by 3 bases and J by 5 bases, with 11 bases left in between. DNA for the CDR3: TGTGCCAGCAGTTTCTCAGGGGCAAACAATGAGCAGTTCTTC. Residues: CASSFSGANNEQFF.

The chain combines TRBV12-3 or TRBV12-4 with TRBJ2-1; D might be TRBD2 (6 bases). The CDR3 spans 17 residues. The germline V and J ends were trimmed by 3 bases and 0 bases, with 15 bases remaining between them. CDR3 protein: CASSFLPGVLSYNEQFF. CDR3 sequence (DNA): TGTGCCAGCAGTTTTTTGCCGGGAGTCCTCTCCTACAATGAGCAGTTCTTC.

The rearrangement joins TRBV9 to TRBJ1-4; tentatively, D is TRBD1 (6 bases). Trimming pared 3 bases from V and 7 bases from J, leaving 7 bases between. The CDR3 runs 12 residues. Germline loops: CDR1 SGDLS, CDR2 YYNGEE. The DNA of the CDR3 is TGTGCCAGCAGCGCACAGGGTGAAAAACTGTTTTTT. It is translated as CASSAQGEKLFF.

This clonotype was found a few times. The V and J genes are TRBV10-3 and TRBJ2-1, with a weak D call TRBD2 (7 bases). The CDR3 runs to 12 residues. Germline CDR1 and CDR2: ENHRY and SYGVKD. Trimming removed 9 bases at V and 9 bases at J, with 15 bases between. CDR3 nucleotides: TGTGCCATAGAGGACCGGGGGGCTGAGCAGTTCTTC. Translation gives CAIEDRGAEQFF.

This clonotype was seen ten or more times. The J gene is TRBJ2-2, the V gene TRBV12-3 or TRBV12-4; 14 nucleotides line up with TRBD2. V dropped 5 bases and J dropped 4; count of bases not matched to a gene: 12. The CDR3 loop spans 19 amino acids. CDR3 protein: CASSPSPGLAGAATGELFF. DNA for the CDR3: TGTGCCAGCAGTCCAAGCCCGGGACTAGCGGGAGCGGCCACCGGGGAGCTGTTTTTT.

V is TRBV5-1 and J is TRBJ1-3, with a possible D match to TRBD1 (5 bases). The CDR3 spans 14 residues. In germline, CDR1 is SGHRS, CDR2 YFSETQ. The V end lost 5 bases, the J end lost 7 bases, and 16 bases lay between the germline ends. CDR3 region: CASRTGGLGNTIYF. DNA of the CDR3: TGCGCCAGCAGGACCGGGGGTCTCGGGAACACCATATATTTT.

The gene calls are TRBV30 and TRBJ1-1; D is unclear. CDR3 size: 11 residues. V was clipped by 7 bases and J by 4 bases, with 10 bases between them. Germline V lookup: CDR1 GTSNPN, CDR2 SVGIG (reference sequence). The CDR3 reads CASLRGTEAFF. The CDR3 nucleotides are TGTGCCTCGCTCCGTGGCACTGAAGCTTTCTTT.

This clonotype was observed a few times. This chain links TRBV7-9 with TRBJ2-6; the D gene is possibly TRBD1 (6 bases). The length of the CDR3 is 20 residues. CDR1 is SEHNR and CDR2 is FQNEAQ in the germline V gene (reference sequence). V lost 5 bases and J lost 0, with 23 bases in between. The CDR3 sequence: CASSNSPGQRTLSGANVLTF. The CDR3 bases are TGTGCCAGCAGCAACAGCCCCGGACAGCGAACTCTCTCTGGGGCCAACGTCCTGACTTTC.

The chain has TRBV12-3 or TRBV12-4 and TRBJ2-1; tentative D call: TRBD2 (5 bases). Trimming shortened V by 5 bases and J by 0 bases, and 14 bases separated the two germline ends. The length of the CDR3 is 16 residues. The CDR3 sequence is CASSTQRSFSYNEQFF. The CDR3 DNA is TGTGCCAGCAGTACCCAGCGGAGCTTCTCCTACAATGAGCAGTTCTTC.

The chain uses TRBV20-1 and TRBJ2-5; TRBD2 matches at 13 bases. This CDR3 is built from 15 residues. V was pared by 4 bases and J by 5 bases, with 7 bases of the junction left unmatched. CDR1 and CDR2 (germline): DFQATT, SNEGSKA (reference sequence). CDR3 protein: CSAKKLAGGLETQYF. CDR3 DNA: TGCAGTGCTAAGAAACTAGCGGGAGGGTTGGAGACCCAGTACTTC.

V is TRBV6-2 or TRBV6-3 and J is TRBJ1-5; TRBD1 is a possible D gene (6 bases). The CDR3 covers 13 residues. Germline assignment: CDR1 MNHEY and CDR2 SVGEGT. Between the trimmed V and J ends, which lost 7 bases and 7 bases, there was a span of 14 bases. The CDR3 spells CASTPGGGQPQHF. In DNA, the CDR3 is TGTGCCAGCACCCCCGGGGGCGGACAGCCCCAGCATTTT.

V is TRBV11-1 and J is TRBJ2-5; D tentatively reads TRBD1 or TRBD2 (5 bases each). Germline V CDR1 and CDR2: SGHAT, FQDESV (reference sequence). Trimming removed 10 bases at V and 5 bases at J, with 11 bases between. The CDR3 has 11 residues. The CDR3 region is CAIQWGETQYF. The CDR3 nucleotides are TGTGCCATCCAGTGGGGGGAGACCCAGTACTTC. Together with reference TRBV11-1 and TRBJ2-5, the CDR3 gives the full variable domain: EAEVAQSPRYKITEKSQAVAFWCDPISGHATLYWYRQILGQGPELLVQFQDESVVDDSQLPKDRFSAERLKGVDSTLKIQPAELGDSAMYLCAIQWGETQYFGPGTRLLVL.

The chain uses TRBV6-1 and TRBJ2-1; the match to TRBD1 covers 9 bases. The CDR3 sequence is 15 residues long. CDR1 and CDR2 (germline): MNHNS, SASEGT. Losses at the gene ends were 6 bases for V and 3 bases for J; bases not matched to a gene: 6. The CDR3 region has the DNA TGTGCCAGCAGAGCCGACAGGGGGGACTACAATGAGCAGTTCTTC. Protein sequence: CASRADRGDYNEQFF.

J is TRBJ2-7 and V is TRBV2; perhaps TRBD2 as D (6 bases). V dropped 5 bases and J dropped 4 bases, with 18 bases sitting between them. CDR3 length: 15 amino acids. Germline V gene lookup returns CDR1 SNHLY and CDR2 FYNNEI. The chain's CDR3 is CASSLGRLGNYEQYF. The DNA for the CDR3 is TGTGCCAGCAGTCTCGGGAGACTGGGGAATTACGAGCAGTACTTC. Looking up the rest from reference TRBV2 and TRBJ2-7 gives the full variable domain: EPEVTQTPSHQVTQMGQEVILRCVPISNHLYFYWYRQILGQKVEFLVSFYNNEISEKSEIFDDQFSVERPDGSNFTLKIRSTKLEDSAMYFCASSLGRLGNYEQYFGPGTRLTVT.

V and J are TRBV29-1 and TRBJ2-1; maybe TRBD2 (5 bases). Germline assignment: CDR1 SQVTM and CDR2 ANQGSEA. This CDR3 contains 13 residues. V was cut by 1 base and J by 3 bases, with 7 bases left in between. The CDR3 coding sequence is TGCAGCGTTGAAGCGGGAAGCTACAATGAGCAGTTCTTC. Encoded protein: CSVEAGSYNEQFF.

The chain joins TRBV4-2 to TRBJ2-4; no clear D. The V end was cut by 5 bases, the J end by 2 bases, with 7 bases between. The V gene's germline CDR1 is LGHNA and CDR2 YNFKEQ. The CDR3 covers 13 residues. The chain's CDR3 is CASSTPPKNIQYF. DNA of the CDR3: TGTGCCAGCAGCACCCCCCCCAAAAACATTCAGTACTTC.

The V call is TRBV19, the J call TRBJ2-3, with 8 bases fitting TRBD2. The CDR3 loop spans 14 amino acids. Trimming cost V 8 bases and J 1 base; bases outside gene matches: 5. CDR1 and CDR2 from the germline V gene are LNHDA and SQIVND (reference sequence). This CDR3 is CASRRSGGTDTQYF. CDR3 nucleotides: TGTGCCAGTCGACGTAGCGGGGGCACAGATACGCAGTATTTT.

The chain couples TRBV28 to TRBJ2-7, with D perhaps given as TRBD1 or TRBD2 (5 bases each). Germline V gene data show CDR1 as MDHEN and CDR2 as SYDVKM. Trimming removed 6 bases from V and 3 bases from J, with 15 bases in between. The CDR3 loop spans 14 amino acids. The chain's CDR3 is CASSSGQRSYEQYF. The DNA for the CDR3 is TGTGCCAGCAGCTCGGGGCAGAGAAGCTACGAGCAGTACTTC.

The sample holds a few counts of this clonotype. The J gene is TRBJ1-5, the V gene TRBV20-1; D is ambiguous. CDR3 length: 14 amino acids. Trimming stripped 5 bases from V and 3 bases from J, with 14 bases between. The germline gives CDR1 DFQATT, CDR2 SNEGSKA (reference sequence). The CDR3: CSAVPVANNQPQHF. The DNA for the CDR3 is TGCAGTGCTGTCCCTGTAGCTAACAATCAGCCCCAGCATTTT.

The chain uses TRBV28 and TRBJ2-2; D remains unclear. CDR1 and CDR2 from the germline V gene are MDHEN and SYDVKM. The CDR3 loop spans 14 amino acids. The V end lost 7 bases, the J end lost 6 bases, and 15 bases lay between the germline ends. The CDR3 DNA sequence: TGTGCCAGCAATTCTCCAGCTGAGGCCGGGGAGCTGTTTTTT. Encoded protein: CASNSPAEAGELFF.

The chain employs TRBV7-2 and TRBJ1-2; no reliable D call. Trimming shortened V by 5 bases and J by 2 bases, and 12 bases separated the two germline ends. This CDR3 is 14 amino acids long. Germline CDR1 and CDR2: SGHTA and FQGNSA. The CDR3 loop reads CASSRALENYGYTF. CDR3 nucleotides: TGTGCCAGCAGCCGAGCGTTGGAGAACTATGGCTACACCTTC. The full variable domain, completed using reference TRBV7-2 and TRBJ1-2, is GAGVSQSPSNKVTEKGKDVELRCDPISGHTALYWYRQSLGQGLEFLIYFQGNSAPDKSGLPSDRFSAERTGGSVSTLTIQRTQQEDSAVYLCASSRALENYGYTFGSGTRLTVV.

This clonotype showed up just a few times. The rearrangement links TRBV6-5 to TRBJ1-1, with TRBD1 identical over 7 bases. CDR3 length: 15 residues. After removal of 6 bases from V and 3 bases from J, the junction contained 10 bases not matched to a gene. Germline V lookup: CDR1 MNHEY, CDR2 SVGAGI. CDR3 amino acids: CASSPYAGQYTEAFF. Written as DNA, the CDR3 is TGTGCCAGCAGCCCATACGCGGGACAGTACACTGAAGCTTTCTTT.

J is TRBJ2-2 and V is TRBV5-1, with TRBD1 identical over 9 bases. CDR1 SGHRS and CDR2 YFSETQ come from the germline V gene. V lost 3 bases to trimming and J lost 3 bases; unmatched junction nucleotides: 9. This CDR3 has 17 amino acids. The CDR3 bases are TGCGCCAGCAGCTACTCGGGCCACAGGGGGCACACCGGGGAGCTGTTTTTT. Protein product: CASSYSGHRGHTGELFF.

This clonotype showed up many times. The chain combines TRBV10-3 with TRBJ1-1, with D possibly TRBD1 on 6 matching bases. Germline-derived CDR1 and CDR2 are ENHRY and SYGVKD. This CDR3 has 14 amino acids. With 5 bases removed from V and 0 bases from J, the gap between germline ends came to 10 bases. The CDR3: CAISLQGLNTEAFF. The CDR3 DNA follows: TGTGCCATCAGTCTACAGGGCCTGAACACTGAAGCTTTCTTT.

A few counts support this clonotype. This sequence joins TRBV7-9 and TRBJ2-7, with 8 positions matching TRBD2. V trimming: 6 bases; J trimming: 2 bases; junction bases outside the gene matches: 3. CDR3 length equals 13 residues. Germline CDR1 is SEHNR and CDR2 is FQNEAQ (reference sequence). The CDR3 DNA is TGTGCCAGCAGACCGACTAGCGCCTACGAGCAGTACTTC. Protein sequence: CASRPTSAYEQYF.

This clonotype appeared a few times. The chain joins TRBV19 to TRBJ2-5; D call uncertain. The CDR3 covers 14 residues. In germline, CDR1 is LNHDA, CDR2 SQIVND (reference sequence). Trimming took off 4 bases at V and 0 bases at J, with 9 bases between the two ends. The chain's CDR3 is CASSNSGNQETQYF. The CDR3 DNA follows: TGTGCCAGTAGTAACTCAGGAAACCAAGAGACCCAGTACTTC. Variable domain in full (rest from reference TRBV19 and TRBJ2-5): DGGITQSPKYLFRKEGQNVTLSCEQNLNHDAMYWYRQDPGQGLRLIYYSQIVNDFQKGDIAEGYSVSREKKESFPLTVTSAQKNPTAFYLCASSNSGNQETQYFGPGTRLLVL.

V is TRBV10-3 and J is TRBJ2-5; no clear D. Germline V gene data show CDR1 as ENHRY and CDR2 as SYGVKD. CDR3 length equals 11 residues. V shed 0 bases and J shed 4 bases, with 0 bases lying between them. The CDR3 loop reads CAISESETQYF. The CDR3 region has the DNA TGTGCCATCAGTGAGTCAGAGACCCAGTACTTC.

This clonotype was observed a few times. The J gene is TRBJ2-7, the V gene TRBV5-4; a weak D match, TRBD1 (6 bases). The length of the CDR3 is 14 residues. The V end was cut by 0 bases, the J end by 0 bases, with 7 bases between. Germline CDR1 reads SGHNT; CDR2 reads YYREEE (reference sequence). CDR3 amino acids: CASSLVGGSYEQYF. CDR3 bases: TGTGCCAGCAGCTTGGTAGGGGGCTCCTACGAGCAGTACTTC.